This TCR beta chain was documented in a study of OX40 agonist ivuxolimab in advanced cancers. The overall study: Patients receiving dose escalation had hepatocellular carcinoma, melanoma, renal cell or head and neck cancer.

This clone was detected a few times. Its antigen is as yet unknown. Method: immunoSEQ multiplex PCR; TCRdb's copy keeps in-frame clones and lacks some. The data hold over 85,000 clones, with 70% to 85% observed a single time. Samples were taken at baseline and on day 1 of cycles 4 and 7. Study findings and constraints: In the 0.1 to 3.0 mg/kg range, CD4+ and CD8+ blood T cells had expanded clonally by week 6. Not determined was the antigen specificity of the expanded peripheral T cells.

Germline V lookup: CDR1 SNHLY, CDR2 FYNNEI. The trim removed 7 bases at V and 0 bases at J, leaving 6 bases unmatched. This CDR3 has 14 residues. Sample: CD4+ or CD8+ T cells sorted from blood, taken in a trial of the OX40 agonist ivuxolimab. The gene calls are TRBV2 and TRBJ2-7, with 7 bases that match TRBD1. The sequence came from an adult with an advanced solid tumor such as melanoma, head and neck, liver or kidney cancer. In DNA form, the CDR3 reads TGTGCCAGCACCTCACAGGGGACCTCCTACGAGCAGTACTTC. Its translation: CASTSQGTSYEQYF.